This entry describes one T cell receptor (beta chain). Antigen unknown. Expressed TCRB transcripts got sequenced, as all isolated RNA was reverse transcribed. Clones were sequenced by immunoSEQ multiplex PCR, and TCRdb holds only the in-frame ones, with some missing. This sample has 300,000 to 400,000 clones; approximately 13% occur once, and the top ten carry roughly 0.015%. The length of the CDR3 is 14 residues. V dropped 0 bases and J dropped 7; count of bases not matched to a gene: 6. Germline CDR1 and CDR2: SGHTA and FQGTGA. The data stem from a study of beta chain features in type 1 diabetes. Study-wide findings and caveats: Short templates might get an advantage during PCR, and this would be equal in patients and controls. Patients with Type 1 diabetes showed moderately but significantly shorter TCRB CDR3s in all four CD4+ subsets. Type 1 diabetes patients had VDJ junctions that carried fewer insertions and more deletions.

Around 0.12 L of blood, on average, came from one heparinised draw per donor. The sample taken for sequencing was naive CD4+ T cells from blood. V usage is TRBV7-3 and J usage is TRBJ2-7, with TRBD2 identical over 7 bases. This TCR was recovered from a woman aged 18-29 years with type 1 diabetes. Here the CDR3 DNA reads TGTGCCAGCAGCTTAACGGGAGGGTCAGGGGAGCAGTACTTC. Amino acid sequence: CASSLTGGSGEQYF. Full variable domain (outside the CDR3, taken from reference TRBV7-3 and TRBJ2-7): GAGVSQTPSNKVTEKGKYVELRCDPISGHTALYWYRQSLGQGPEFLIYFQGTGAADDSGLPNDRFFAVRPEGSVSTLKIQRTERGDSAVYLCASSLTGGSGEQYFGPGTRLTVT.